This T cell receptor beta chain was sequenced for a study of blood T cell repertoires in COVID-19. Turning to the study itself: The United States, Italy and Spain were the sources of the acute and convalescent COVID-19 samples. T cells, B-cell-depleted T cells, or PBMCs supplied cDNA or gDNA.

Authors' processing steps: The assay estimated nucleated cells by amplifying reference gene primers. TCRdb's table, derived via immunoSEQ multiplex PCR, lists solely in-frame clones and lacks some. D and trimming were read from the DNA, whereas the V and J calls and clone size are those reported in that table. The table includes under 30,000 clones, roughly nine tenths detected once. V trimming: 5 bases; J trimming: 7 bases; junction bases outside the gene matches: 6. From germline, CDR1 is MRHNA and CDR2 SNTAGT. There are 15 residues in the CDR3. The receptor was isolated from a human donor in a cohort sampled during active COVID-19. V gene TRBV6-4 combines with J gene TRBJ2-1, with 12 bases identical to TRBD2. Sequenced material: peripheral blood. The CDR3 loop is CASSLLAGGGNEQFF. CDR3 DNA: TGTGCCAGCAGTCTACTAGCGGGGGGAGGTAATGAGCAGTTCTTC.